The clone carrying this T cell receptor (beta chain) was observed a handful of times. What it binds is unknown. This record comes from a study of cytomegalovirus exposure and HLA in healthy donors. The study, taken as a whole, reports: A further, later analysis showed that HLA-associated TCR beta chains (compared with equally common others) were more clonally expanded.

V lost 1 base and J 6 bases, leaving 7 bases between the germline ends. The CDR3 length is 14 residues. The germline V gene has CDR1 LNHDA and CDR2 SQIVND (reference sequence). In the PCR, 60 Vbeta and 13 Jbeta primers were used. Using immunoSEQ multiplex PCR, the repertoire was profiled, and TCRdb retains in-frame clones only, with some absent. The data show approximately 100,000 clones, with more than 65% seen just once and approximately 3.6% held by the top ten. The sequencing input was PBMCs. The origin of this receptor is a woman aged 50 to 60 in good health and CMV-seropositive. V is TRBV19 and J is TRBJ1-6; TRBD1 is a possible D gene (5 bases). The CDR3 loop is CASSIATANSPLHF. As DNA, the CDR3 is TGTGCCAGTAGTATAGCGACAGCTAATTCACCCCTCCACTTT.